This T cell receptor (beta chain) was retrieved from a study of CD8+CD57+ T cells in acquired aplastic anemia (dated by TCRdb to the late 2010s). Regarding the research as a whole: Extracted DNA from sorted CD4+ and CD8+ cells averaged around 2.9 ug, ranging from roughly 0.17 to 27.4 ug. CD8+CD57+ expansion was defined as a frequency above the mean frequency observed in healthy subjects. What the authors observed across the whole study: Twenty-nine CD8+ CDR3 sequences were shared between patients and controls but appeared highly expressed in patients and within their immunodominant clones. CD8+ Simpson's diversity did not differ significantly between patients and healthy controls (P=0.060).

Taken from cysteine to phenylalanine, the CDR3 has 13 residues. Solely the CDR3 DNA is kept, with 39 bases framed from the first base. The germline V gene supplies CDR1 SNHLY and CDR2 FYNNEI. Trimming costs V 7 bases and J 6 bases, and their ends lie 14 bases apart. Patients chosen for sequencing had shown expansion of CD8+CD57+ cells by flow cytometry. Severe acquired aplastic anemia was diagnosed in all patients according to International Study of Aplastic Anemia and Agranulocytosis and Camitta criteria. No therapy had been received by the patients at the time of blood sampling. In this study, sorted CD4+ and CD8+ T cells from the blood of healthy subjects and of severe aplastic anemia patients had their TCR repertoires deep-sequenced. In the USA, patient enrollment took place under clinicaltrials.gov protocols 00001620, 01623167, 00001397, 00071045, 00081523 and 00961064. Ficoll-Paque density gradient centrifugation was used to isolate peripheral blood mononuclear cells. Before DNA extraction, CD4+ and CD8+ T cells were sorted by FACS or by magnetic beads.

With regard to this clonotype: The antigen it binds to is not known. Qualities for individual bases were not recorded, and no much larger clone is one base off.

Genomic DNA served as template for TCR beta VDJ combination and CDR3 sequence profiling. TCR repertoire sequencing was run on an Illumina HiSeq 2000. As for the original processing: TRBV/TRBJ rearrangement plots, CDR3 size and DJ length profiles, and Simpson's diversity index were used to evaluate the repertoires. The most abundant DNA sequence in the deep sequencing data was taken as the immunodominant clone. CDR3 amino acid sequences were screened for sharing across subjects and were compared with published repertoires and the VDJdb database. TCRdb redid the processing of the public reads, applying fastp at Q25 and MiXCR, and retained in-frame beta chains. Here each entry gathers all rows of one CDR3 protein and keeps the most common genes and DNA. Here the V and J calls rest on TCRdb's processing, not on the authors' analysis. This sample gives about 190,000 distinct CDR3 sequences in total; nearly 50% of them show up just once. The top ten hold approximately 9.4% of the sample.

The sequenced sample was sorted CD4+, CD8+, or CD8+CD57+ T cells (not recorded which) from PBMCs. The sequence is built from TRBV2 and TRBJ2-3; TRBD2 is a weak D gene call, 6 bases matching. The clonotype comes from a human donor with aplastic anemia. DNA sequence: TGTGCCAGCACCACGGGAGTGTTTGATACGCAGTATTTT. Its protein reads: CASTTGVFDTQYF. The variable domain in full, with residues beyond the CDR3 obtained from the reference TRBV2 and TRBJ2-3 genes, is EPEVTQTPSHQVTQMGQEVILRCVPISNHLYFYWYRQILGQKVEFLVSFYNNEISEKSEIFDDQFSVERPDGSNFTLKIRSTKLEDSAMYFCASTTGVFDTQYFGPGTRLTVL.